This T cell receptor (beta chain) derives from a study of shared clonotypes between healthy human individuals. Study-level findings and limits: Among several donors, approximately 5% of naive CD4 clonotypes were found in common.

The donors were adults (healthy and HIV-negative) with no recent acute infections or vaccinations. Assay: immunoSEQ multiplex PCR; the TCRdb copy retains only in-frame clones and omits some. This sample has about 100,000 clones, with about 66% found just once. A note on this clone: As yet, its antigen is unknown.

The clonotype originates from a woman in her twenties or thirties in good health. The specimen was memory CD8+ T cells sorted from blood. Indicated subset: CD45RO+ cells pooled with CCR7-negative TemRA cells.

The CDR3 region is CASSPTIVSNTEAFF. The DNA for the CDR3 is TGCGCCAGCAGCCCCACCATAGTGAGCAACACTGAAGCTTTCTTT. The chain links TRBV4-1 to TRBJ1-1; D is unclear. CDR1 is MGHRA, CDR2 YSYEKL, per germline. V gave up 4 bases and J gave up 2 bases, with 14 bases separating them. The CDR3 covers 15 residues.